A single sample is the source of the 20 T cell receptor beta chains below, sequenced in a study of blood T cell repertoires in COVID-19. Sequenced by immunoSEQ multiplex PCR; TCRdb stores in-frame clones only, minus some. The sample shows 110,000 to 150,000 clones, approximately 84% of them seen only once. Sequencing was carried out using peripheral blood. Every receptor here comes from a human donor in a cohort sampled during active COVID-19.

The J gene is TRBJ2-1, the V gene TRBV11-3, with a possible D match to TRBD1 (6 bases). V lost 2 bases to trimming and J lost 9 bases, with 8 bases between them. The CDR3 covers 12 residues. Germline CDR1 reads SGHNT; CDR2 reads YENEEA. In DNA form, the CDR3 reads TGTGCCAGCAGCTTAAGGGGGACTGAGCAGTTCTTC. This sequence encodes CASSLRGTEQFF.

This clone has a handful of counts. The rearrangement uses TRBV28 and TRBJ1-2; possible D gene TRBD1, 6 bases. The CDR3 totals 14 residues. Germline-derived CDR1 and CDR2 are MDHEN and SYDVKM. The V end lost 7 bases, the J end lost 5 bases, and 17 bases lay between the germline ends. For the CDR3, the DNA is TGTGCCAGCACGTCACGGACAGTCTTATATGGCTACACCTTC. It yields the protein CASTSRTVLYGYTF.

The genes are TRBV5-1 and TRBJ2-5; D is ambiguous. V shed 2 bases and J shed 0 bases, with 8 bases lying between them. Germline lookup yields CDR1 SGHRS and CDR2 YFSETQ. CDR3 size: 14 residues. CDR3 loop: CASSFGRYQETQYF. In nucleotides, the CDR3 is TGCGCCAGCAGCTTTGGGCGATACCAAGAGACCCAGTACTTC.

As to this clone: This specimen includes other DNA sequences encoding the same CDR3. The chain uses TRBV25-1 and TRBJ2-6; D perhaps matches TRBD2 (5 bases). Germline V gene data show CDR1 as MGHDK and CDR2 as SYGVNS. This CDR3 is built from 15 residues. The V gene lost 1 base and the J gene lost 2 bases, with 6 bases spanning the gap. CDR3 nucleotides: TGTGCCAGCAGTGAATCCGGGGCTGGGGCCAACGTCCTGACTTTC. This encodes CASSESGAGANVLTF.

This sequence joins TRBV7-9 and TRBJ2-5; TRBD1 matches 11 bases. V dropped 8 bases and J dropped 2; count of bases not matched to a gene: 7. CDR3 length: 15 residues. Germline V gene lookup returns CDR1 SEHNR and CDR2 FQNEAQ (reference sequence). CDR3 loop: CASSRDRGEQETQYF. The CDR3 nucleotides read TGTGCCAGCTCACGGGACAGGGGGGAGCAAGAGACCCAGTACTTC.

The chain combines TRBV2 with TRBJ1-1; D call uncertain. Germline-derived CDR1 and CDR2 are SNHLY and FYNNEI. Trimming shortened V by 6 bases and J by 1 base, and 6 bases separated the two germline ends. The CDR3 has 12 amino acids. CDR3 nucleotide sequence: TGTGCCAGCAGGCACACGAACACTGAAGCTTTCTTT. Encoded protein: CASRHTNTEAFF.

The count of this clone is one. V is TRBV7-3 and J is TRBJ2-2, with D perhaps matching TRBD1 (6 bases). This CDR3 spans 16 amino acids. V lost 2 bases and J 6 bases, leaving 16 bases between the germline ends. Germline lookup yields CDR1 SGHTA and CDR2 FQGTGA. The CDR3 is CASSLDPIQGSGELFF. The CDR3 region has the DNA TGTGCCAGCAGCTTAGACCCAATACAGGGCTCCGGGGAGCTGTTTTTT.

The chain has TRBV6-5 and TRBJ1-3, with 11 bases lining up with TRBD1. The length of the CDR3 is 16 residues. V shed 4 bases and J 3 bases; nucleotides not matched to a gene: 5. CDR1 MNHEY and CDR2 SVGAGI come from the germline V gene. The CDR3 sequence: CASSSRDRGNGNTIYF. In DNA form, the CDR3 reads TGTGCCAGCAGTTCCCGGGACAGGGGGAATGGAAACACCATATATTTT.

The V call is TRBV7-2, the J call TRBJ2-5; perhaps TRBD2 as D (6 bases). V was pared by 5 bases and J by 1 base, with 11 bases between. Germline V gene lookup returns CDR1 SGHTA and CDR2 FQGNSA. The CDR3 contains 14 residues. CDR3 region: CASSTGTFQETQYF. As DNA, the CDR3 is TGTGCCAGCAGCACTGGGACTTTCCAAGAGACCCAGTACTTC.

The gene calls are TRBV5-4 and TRBJ1-5; 7 bases line up with TRBD1. Germline lookup yields CDR1 SGHNT and CDR2 YYREEE (reference sequence). The V gene end was trimmed by 4 bases and the J gene end by 2 bases; junction bases not matched to a gene: 3. The CDR3 has 14 residues. The CDR3 DNA sequence: TGTGCCAGCAGCCCTGACAGGGGCAATCAGCCCCAGCATTTT. It encodes CASSPDRGNQPQHF.

The genes are TRBV6-5 and TRBJ2-3; TRBD2 matches 9 bases. The CDR3 extends over 14 amino acids. After removal of 6 bases from V and 3 bases from J, the junction contained 4 bases not matched to a gene. Germline V gene lookup returns CDR1 MNHEY and CDR2 SVGAGI. The chain's CDR3 is CASRSSGGTDTQYF. CDR3 in DNA: TGTGCCAGCAGGAGTAGCGGGGGAACAGATACGCAGTATTTT.

V is TRBV7-9 and J is TRBJ2-7; perhaps TRBD1 as D (6 bases). Trimming pared 3 bases from V and 4 bases from J, leaving 13 bases between. The germline CDR1 and CDR2 sequences are SEHNR and FQNEAQ (reference sequence). This CDR3 is built from 14 residues. Here the CDR3 reads CASSFPDRMYEQYF. The CDR3, as DNA: TGTGCCAGCAGCTTCCCCGACAGGATGTACGAGCAGTACTTC.

The rearrangement uses TRBV27 and TRBJ1-5; D gene ambiguous. Per the germline V gene, CDR1 is MNHEY and CDR2 is SMNVEV (reference sequence). V was cut by 2 bases and J by 4 bases, with 12 bases left in between. The CDR3 length is 15 residues. In DNA, the CDR3 is TGTGCCAGCAGTTTACGATACACGGGAAATCAGCCCCAGCATTTT. Translating gives CASSLRYTGNQPQHF.

The rearrangement joins TRBV6-5 to TRBJ1-1; D is possibly TRBD1 (5 bases). Trimming cost V 5 bases and J 1 base, with 14 bases left between them. The CDR3 spans 15 residues. Germline V gene sequence: CDR1 MNHEY, CDR2 SVGAGI. The chain's CDR3 is CASSPLGGTNTEAFF. CDR3 in DNA: TGTGCCAGCAGTCCTCTGGGGGGAACGAACACTGAAGCTTTCTTT.

This clone has just one count. This rearrangement joins TRBV4-1 to TRBJ1-1; D unclear. CDR3 length: 15 amino acids. CDR1 and CDR2 (germline): MGHRA, YSYEKL. V lost 6 bases and J 0 bases, leaving 14 bases between the germline ends. The CDR3 coding sequence is TGCGCCAGCAGACTCGGACTTATCATGAACACTGAAGCTTTCTTT. Translation gives CASRLGLIMNTEAFF.

The chain couples TRBV27 to TRBJ2-3, with 11 positions matching TRBD2. The CDR3 is made up of 14 amino acids. The germline V gene has CDR1 MNHEY and CDR2 SMNVEV (reference sequence). The trim removed 6 bases at V and 2 bases at J, leaving 1 base unmatched. CDR3: CASRTSGNTDTQYF. The DNA for the CDR3 is TGTGCCAGCAGGACTAGCGGGAACACAGATACGCAGTATTTT.

The chain is built from TRBV20-1 and TRBJ2-3; 8 positions match TRBD2. V was clipped by 5 bases and J by 3 bases; unmatched bases: 4. Germline V CDR1 and CDR2: DFQATT, SNEGSKA (reference sequence). The CDR3 spans 13 residues. CDR3 sequence: CSACAGGTDTQYF. CDR3 nucleotide sequence: TGCAGTGCTTGTGCGGGGGGTACAGATACGCAGTATTTT.

The genes are TRBV28 and TRBJ1-6; possibly TRBD1 for D (5 bases). CDR1 MDHEN and CDR2 SYDVKM come from the germline V gene. V dropped 5 bases and J dropped 6 bases, with 14 bases sitting between them. The CDR3 extends over 15 amino acids. The chain's CDR3 is CASSRDGGANSPLHF. The CDR3 DNA is TGTGCCAGCAGTCGAGACGGGGGAGCTAATTCACCCCTCCACTTT.

The CDR3 region has the DNA TGTGCCAGCAGCGGAGCGGGACACTCTGGAAACACCATATATTTT. Amino acid sequence: CASSGAGHSGNTIYF. The chain is built from TRBV7-2 and TRBJ1-3; D perhaps matches TRBD1 (6 bases). CDR1 SGHTA and CDR2 FQGNSA come from the germline V gene. V lost 5 bases to trimming and J lost 0 bases, with 11 bases between them. The CDR3 is 15 residues long.

The chain has TRBV10-2 and TRBJ1-4, with D possibly being TRBD1 (5 bases). Germline values: CDR1 WSHSY, CDR2 SAAADI. This CDR3 contains 13 residues. The germline V and J ends were trimmed by 4 bases and 5 bases, with 8 bases remaining between them. CDR3 bases: TGCGCCAGCAGTGGGACAATAAATGAAAAACTGTTTTTT. This encodes CASSGTINEKLFF.